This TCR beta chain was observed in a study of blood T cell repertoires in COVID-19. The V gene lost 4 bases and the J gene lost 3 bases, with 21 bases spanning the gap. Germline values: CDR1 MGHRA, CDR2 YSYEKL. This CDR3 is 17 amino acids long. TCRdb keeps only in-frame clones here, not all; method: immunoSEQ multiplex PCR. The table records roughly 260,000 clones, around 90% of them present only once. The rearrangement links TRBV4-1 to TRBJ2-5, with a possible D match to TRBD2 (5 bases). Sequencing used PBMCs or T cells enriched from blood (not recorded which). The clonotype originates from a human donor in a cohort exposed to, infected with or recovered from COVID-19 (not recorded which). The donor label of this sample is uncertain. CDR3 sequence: CASSRNRRNPEEETQYF. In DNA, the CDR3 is TGCGCCAGCAGCCGGAACCGGAGGAACCCCGAAGAAGAGACCCAGTACTTC.